A selection of T cell receptor beta chains follows, all from one sample in a study of human T cells and chemical hapten exposure. TCRdb reanalysed the RACE reads using MiXCR and keeps one entry per CDR3 protein. The sample contains 350,000 or so distinct CDR3 sequences, around 7% of which appear only once. The sequenced sample was whole blood, obtained in connection with sensitization to the hapten diphenylcyclopropenone (DPC). Receptors originate from a woman between 18 and 30 years old with alopecia areata. Some clones in this sample may be carry-over from other donors' samples. Each CDR3 is given with its conserved first and last residue. Fields, in order: V gene, D gene, J gene, clone size, CDR3 protein, CDR3 DNA. The D gene is left open where the match is weak. Size is stated for part of the rows, as once, few or many counts, or as a class when the clone is expanded.

>TRBV7-3|-|TRBJ2-3|many
CASSQGGVGGDTQYF
TGTGCCAGCAGCCAGGGCGGTGTGGGCGGAGATACGCAGTATTTT
>TRBV12-3/TRBV12-4|TRBD1|TRBJ2-6|-
CASSRPTGISSGANVLTF
TGTGCCAGCAGCCGCCCGACAGGGATTAGCTCTGGGGCCAACGTCCTGACTTTC
>TRBV20-1|-|TRBJ1-4|few
CSARDGFTGEKLFF
TGCAGTGCTAGAGATGGATTCACGGGGGAAAAACTGTTTTTT
>TRBV2|-|TRBJ2-3|few
CASISFADTQYF
TGTGCCAGCATAAGTTTTGCAGATACGCAGTATTTT
>TRBV9|-|TRBJ2-3|many
CASSETSLVDTQYF
TGTGCCAGCAGCGAGACTAGTCTGGTAGATACGCAGTATTTT
>TRBV2|-|TRBJ1-5|-
CASTQGGIQPQHF
TGTGCCAGCACTCAGGGTGGGATTCAGCCCCAGCATTTT
>TRBV18|-|TRBJ2-6|few
CASSLGGFASGANVLTF
TGTGCCAGCTCACTAGGGGGTTTCGCCTCTGGGGCCAACGTCCTGACTTTC
>TRBV20-1|TRBD1|TRBJ1-5|few
CSAQLRGQLNQPQHF
TGCAGTGCCCAGCTTCGGGGACAGCTAAATCAGCCCCAGCATTTT
>TRBV6-5|TRBD1|TRBJ2-7|many
CASSRTGREQYF
TGTGCCAGCAGCAGGACAGGGAGGGAGCAGTACTTC
>TRBV11-2|TRBD1|TRBJ2-5|few
CASSPGGLGMVGETQYF
TGTGCCAGCAGCCCAGGGGGTCTCGGGATGGTAGGAGAGACCCAGTACTTC
>TRBV18|TRBD1|TRBJ2-3|few
CASSPQQGNTDTQYF
TGTGCCAGCTCACCGCAACAGGGGAACACAGATACGCAGTATTTT
>TRBV12-3/TRBV12-4|TRBD1|TRBJ2-7|-
CASSIPGTGYEQYF
TGTGCCAGCAGTATTCCCGGGACAGGGTACGAGCAGTACTTC
>TRBV6-1|-|TRBJ1-1|-
CASDDLLGRANTEAFF
TGTGCCAGCGATGACCTTTTGGGCAGGGCGAACACTGAAGCTTTCTTT
>TRBV10-3|TRBD1|TRBJ2-1|-
CAISGTGGYNEQFF
TGTGCCATCAGCGGGACAGGGGGCTACAATGAGCAGTTCTTC
>TRBV20-1|TRBD2|TRBJ2-5|few
CSALRGGRRETQYF
TGCAGTGCCCTCCGGGGGGGCCGGCGAGAGACCCAGTACTTC
>TRBV5-4|-|TRBJ2-3|-
CASSLGGPGDTQYF
TGTGCCAGCAGCTTGGGGGGGCCGGGAGATACGCAGTATTTT
>TRBV5-4|-|TRBJ2-6|many
CASSLATPPNVLTF
TGTGCCAGCAGCTTGGCTACACCACCCAACGTCCTGACTTTC
>TRBV6-5|-|TRBJ1-1|many
CASKTINTEAFF
TGTGCCAGCAAAACAATCAACACTGAAGCTTTCTTT
>TRBV20-1|TRBD2|TRBJ2-3|-
CSASLGGLPSGGDTQYF
TGCAGTGCTAGTCTCGGCGGCTTGCCTAGCGGGGGAGATACGCAGTATTTT
>TRBV20-1|TRBD1|TRBJ1-1|few
CSATRATGGNEAFF
TGCAGTGCCACCCGTGCAACAGGGGGCAATGAAGCTTTCTTT
>TRBV20-1|TRBD2|TRBJ2-4|-
CSASGTSETSDIQYF
TGCAGTGCTTCTGGGACTAGCGAAACGTCGGACATTCAGTACTTC
>TRBV11-1|-|TRBJ1-2|-
CASSFNTEANYGYTF
TGTGCCAGCAGCTTCAATACGGAAGCTAACTATGGCTACACCTTC
>TRBV20-1|-|TRBJ1-1|few
CSARGIREAFF
TGCAGTGCTCGGGGGATCCGGGAAGCTTTCTTT
>TRBV10-3|TRBD2|TRBJ2-3|many
CAISPSGAQRDTQYF
TGTGCCATCAGCCCTAGCGGGGCTCAGAGAGATACGCAGTATTTT
>TRBV12-3/TRBV12-4|-|TRBJ1-2|many
CASSPIGGIYGYTF
TGTGCCAGCAGCCCCATAGGGGGAATCTATGGCTACACCTTC
>TRBV25-1|TRBD1|TRBJ2-7|-
CASSGSGTAYEQYF
TGTGCCAGCAGTGGCTCCGGGACAGCCTACGAGCAGTACTTC
>TRBV5-4|-|TRBJ2-7|-
CASSLVRGQAASEQYF
TGTGCCAGCAGCTTAGTACGGGGCCAGGCGGCCTCCGAGCAGTACTTC
>TRBV4-3|-|TRBJ2-1|many
CASSPEGDAIGYDEQFF
TGCGCCAGCAGCCCTGAAGGGGATGCGATCGGGTACGATGAGCAGTTCTTC
>TRBV6-6|-|TRBJ1-1|many
CASRFASADTEAFF
TGTGCCAGCAGGTTCGCGTCGGCGGACACTGAAGCTTTCTTT
>TRBV5-1|-|TRBJ2-7|many
CASSHAGSLRGDEQYF
TGCGCCAGCAGCCACGCAGGGTCCCTGAGAGGGGACGAGCAGTACTTC
>TRBV12-3/TRBV12-4|-|TRBJ1-1|few
CASSLWQNTEAFF
TGTGCCAGCAGTTTGTGGCAGAACACTGAAGCTTTCTTT
>TRBV7-9|-|TRBJ1-6|few
CASSSSGGGNSPLHF
TGTGCCAGCAGCTCCAGCGGGGGCGGGAATTCACCCCTCCACTTT
>TRBV6-5|TRBD1|TRBJ2-2|many
CASSYSTGDTGELFF
TGTGCCAGCAGTTACTCTACAGGGGATACCGGGGAGCTGTTTTTT
>TRBV6-2/TRBV6-3|-|TRBJ2-2|-
CASSYSPANTGELFF
TGTGCCAGCAGTTACTCGCCGGCGAACACCGGGGAGCTGTTTTTT
>TRBV3-1|TRBD2|TRBJ2-2|many
CASSQDLGLAGAPNTGELFF
TGTGCCAGCAGCCAAGATCTGGGGCTAGCGGGGGCTCCGAACACCGGGGAGCTGTTTTTT
>TRBV4-2|-|TRBJ2-5|-
CASSQDLKGQETQYF
TGTGCCAGCAGCCAAGATCTTAAAGGTCAGGAGACCCAGTACTTC
>TRBV19|TRBD1|TRBJ1-4|-
CASTVGTGLSNEKLFF
TGTGCCAGTACAGTCGGGACAGGACTGTCTAATGAAAAACTGTTTTTT
>TRBV2|TRBD2|TRBJ2-3|many
CASSGEGRDTQYF
TGTGCCAGCAGTGGGGAGGGCAGGGATACGCAGTATTTT
>TRBV21-1|-|TRBJ1-2|many
CASSKEADYGYTF
TGTGCCAGCAGCAAAGAAGCAGACTATGGCTACACCTTC
>TRBV12-3/TRBV12-4|TRBD1|TRBJ1-2|few
CASSGTGGRQTNYGYTF
TGTGCCAGCAGTGGGACAGGGGGCAGACAGACTAACTATGGCTACACCTTC
>TRBV6-2/TRBV6-3|-|TRBJ2-7|many
CASSIGYYEQYF
TGTGCCAGCAGCATCGGATACTACGAGCAGTACTTC
>TRBV6-6|TRBD1|TRBJ1-1|-
CASSYSRQGNLNTEAFF
TGTGCCAGCAGTTACTCGAGACAGGGGAATTTAAACACTGAAGCTTTCTTT
>TRBV5-6|TRBD1|TRBJ1-1|many
CASSRSGQGRTEAFF
TGTGCCAGCAGCCGATCGGGACAGGGGAGGACTGAAGCTTTCTTT
>TRBV10-3|-|TRBJ1-1|-
CAISDPTAMNTEAFF
TGTGCCATCAGTGACCCGACTGCCATGAACACTGAAGCTTTCTTT
>TRBV12-3/TRBV12-4|-|TRBJ1-1|-
CASSLAVGLGTEAFF
TGTGCCAGCAGTTTAGCGGTGGGGTTGGGCACTGAAGCTTTCTTT
>TRBV29-1|-|TRBJ1-1|-
CSVYHGTEAFF
TGCAGCGTCTATCATGGCACTGAAGCTTTCTTT
>TRBV20-1|TRBD2|TRBJ2-3|many
CSAIRLAGTDTQYF
TGCAGTGCCATCCGACTAGCGGGTACAGATACGCAGTATTTT
>TRBV28|-|TRBJ2-1|many
CASSFLYNEQFF
TGTGCCAGCAGTTTTTTATACAATGAGCAGTTCTTC
>TRBV20-1|-|TRBJ2-3|-
CSARDSRLDTQYF
TGCAGTGCTAGAGATTCCCGTTTAGATACGCAGTATTTT
>TRBV6-5|TRBD1|TRBJ1-2|many
CASMSKGQRFDYTF
TGTGCCAGCATGTCTAAGGGACAGCGCTTCGACTACACCTTC
>TRBV14|TRBD2|TRBJ2-1|few
CASSRLSGGADNEQFF
TGTGCCAGCAGCCGACTTAGCGGGGGGGCCGACAATGAGCAGTTCTTC
>TRBV10-3|-|TRBJ1-2|-
CAIRRAQNPDYGYTF
TGTGCCATCAGGAGGGCCCAAAACCCCGACTATGGCTACACCTTC
>TRBV2|-|TRBJ2-7|-
CASSDVEYEQYF
TGTGCCAGCAGTGATGTAGAGTACGAGCAGTACTTC